The rows below give T cell receptor beta chains drawn from one sample of a study of blood T cell repertoires in COVID-19. Sequencing used immunoSEQ multiplex PCR; TCRdb keeps in-frame clones, though not all of them. The data show roughly 97,000 clones, 80% to 90% seen once. Sequencing used peripheral blood. The receptors come from a man over 45 with acute or convalescent COVID-19. Each CDR3 is given with its conserved first and last residue. D genes are given only for firm matches. Size tells how often a clone was seen (once, few, many) or the class of an expanded clone, and some rows leave it out.

V: TRBV15; size: few; J: TRBJ2-1; D: -; DNA: TGTGCCACCAGCAGAACGGCCACAGAGGGTGAGCAGTTCTTC; CDR3: CATSRTATEGEQFF
V: TRBV5-1; size: -; J: TRBJ1-3; D: -; DNA: TGCGCCAGCAGCCCCAGGGTCTCTGGAAACACCATATATTTT; CDR3: CASSPRVSGNTIYF
V: TRBV6-4; size: -; J: TRBJ2-1; D: -; DNA: TGTGCCAGCAGTGAAGACTTGAGCTCCTACAATGAGCAGTTCTTC; CDR3: CASSEDLSSYNEQFF
V: TRBV6-5; size: few; J: TRBJ2-7; D: TRBD1; DNA: TGTGCCAGCAGTTCCCCGGGACAGGGAGTCTACGAGCAGTACTTC; CDR3: CASSSPGQGVYEQYF
V: TRBV10-3; size: few; J: TRBJ2-1; D: TRBD2; DNA: TGTGCCATCAGTGATAGTCTAGCGGGGGGGAATGAGCAGTTCTTC; CDR3: CAISDSLAGGNEQFF
V: TRBV25-1; size: -; J: TRBJ2-1; D: TRBD2; DNA: TGTGCCAGCAGGCTAGCGGGAGAGAATGAGCAGTTCTTC; CDR3: CASRLAGENEQFF
V: TRBV24-1; size: -; J: TRBJ2-3; D: -; DNA: TGTGCCACTGGACAACGACGGACAGATACGCAGTATTTT; CDR3: CATGQRRTDTQYF
V: TRBV5-1; size: -; J: TRBJ1-2; D: -; DNA: TGCGCCAGCAGTCCGGCGGGTGGGGGCGTTGGCTACACCTTC; CDR3: CASSPAGGGVGYTF
V: TRBV27; size: -; J: TRBJ2-4; D: TRBD2; DNA: TGTGCCAGCAGTGTACTAGCGGGGTTGGCCAAAAACATTCAGTACTTC; CDR3: CASSVLAGLAKNIQYF
V: TRBV7-6; size: -; J: TRBJ2-3; D: -; DNA: TGTGCCAGCAGCCGGACAGACCTAAACACAGATACGCAGTATTTT; CDR3: CASSRTDLNTDTQYF
V: TRBV21-1; size: -; J: TRBJ1-2; D: -; DNA: TGTGCCAGCAGCAATACAGGGGGCGAGGACTATGGCTACACCTTC; CDR3: CASSNTGGEDYGYTF
V: TRBV19; size: -; J: TRBJ2-2; D: -; DNA: TGTGCCAGTAGTACAGGGGCCCCTGGGGCCGGGGAGCTGTTTTTT; CDR3: CASSTGAPGAGELFF